This is a list of T cell receptor beta chains from one sample in a study of vaccination effects on CD4 cells after COVID-19. Antigen specificity for these receptors is unknown. Repertoires were generated with immunoSEQ multiplex PCR, while TCRdb's copy carries only in-frame clones and drops some. The sample has about 25,000 clones, 60% to 85% seen once. Sequencing used CD4+ T cells from PBMCs cultured with HCoV-NL63 spike peptides, obtained after COVID-19 vaccination. These receptors came from a human donor who received a COVID-19 vaccine. CDR3s include the opening cysteine and the closing phenylalanine or tryptophan. D genes are given only for firm matches. The size of a clone is reported for some rows only, either as once, few or many, or as a class for expanded clones.

>.|.|TRBJ1-1|TRBV3-1/TRBV3-2
CASSLGASQEAFF
TGTGCCAGCAGTCTAGGGGCGAGTCAGGAAGCTTTCTTT
>.|.|TRBJ2-6|TRBV7-3
CASSSGANVLTF
TGTGCCAGCAGCTCTGGGGCCAACGTCCTGACTTTC
>.|.|TRBJ2-3|TRBV11-2
CASSLIPGRSTDTQYF
TGTGCCAGCAGCTTAATCCCTGGGCGTAGCACAGATACGCAGTATTTT
>once|TRBD2|TRBJ2-1|TRBV27
CASSLSGSAAGVPYNEQFF
TGTGCCAGCAGTTTATCGGGTAGTGCCGCGGGAGTCCCTTACAATGAGCAGTTCTTC
>.|TRBD1|TRBJ1-2|TRBV4-1
CASSQGDRVGYTF
TGCGCCAGCAGCCAAGGAGACAGGGTAGGCTACACCTTC
>.|.|TRBJ2-2|TRBV5-4
CASSLSGRGAGELFF
TGTGCCAGCAGCTTGAGCGGCCGCGGGGCCGGGGAGCTGTTTTTT
>.|TRBD1|TRBJ2-2|TRBV5-1
CASSSGGFETGELFF
TGCGCCAGCAGCTCAGGGGGCTTCGAAACCGGGGAGCTGTTTTTT
>.|.|TRBJ1-1|TRBV6-5
CASSYSGYGTGKAFF
TGTGCCAGCAGTTACTCCGGGTACGGGACGGGTAAAGCTTTCTTT
>few|.|TRBJ2-7|TRBV3-1/TRBV3-2
CASSQQGFSGEQYF
TGTGCCAGCAGCCAACAGGGTTTTTCTGGCGAGCAGTACTTC
>.|.|TRBJ2-5|TRBV7-9
CASSPVGGKAETQYF
TGTGCCAGCAGCCCTGTAGGGGGTAAAGCGGAGACCCAGTACTTC
>.|.|TRBJ1-2|TRBV6-5
CASSYSQGYGYTF
TGTGCCAGCAGTTACTCCCAGGGCTATGGCTACACCTTC
>.|TRBD2|TRBJ2-7|TRBV5-5
CASSVLAGSSYEQYF
TGTGCCAGCAGCGTACTAGCGGGGAGCTCCTACGAGCAGTACTTC
>.|.|TRBJ2-7|TRBV7-2
CASSEVPSYEQYF
TGTGCCAGCAGTGAAGTTCCGTCCTACGAGCAGTACTTC
>.|.|TRBJ1-3|TRBV18
CASSPPSLYLRVSGNTIYF
TGTGCCAGCTCACCACCGTCTCTTTATTTGAGGGTCTCTGGAAACACCATATATTTT
>.|.|TRBJ1-5|TRBV3-1/TRBV3-2
CASSQGLVFSNQPQHF
TGTGCCAGCAGCCAAGGTTTGGTTTTTAGCAATCAGCCCCAGCATTTT
>once|.|TRBJ2-7|TRBV5-5
CASSFGTPLSYEQYF
TGTGCCAGCAGTTTCGGGACGCCGCTTTCCTACGAGCAGTACTTC
>.|TRBD2|TRBJ2-5|TRBV7-9
CASRLAGAQETQYF
TGTGCCAGCAGACTAGCGGGGGCACAAGAGACCCAGTACTTC
>.|.|TRBJ2-1|TRBV5-1
CASSLDSGRFQEQFF
TGCGCCAGCAGCTTGGATTCCGGACGGTTTCAGGAGCAGTTCTTC
>.|.|TRBJ1-1|TRBV5-4
CASRGRGRVLNTEAFF
TGTGCCAGCAGGGGCAGGGGCAGGGTGTTGAACACTGAAGCTTTCTTT
>.|.|TRBJ2-7|TRBV4-3
CASSQGGPRETYEQYF
TGCGCCAGCAGCCAAGGGGGACCCAGGGAAACCTACGAGCAGTACTTC
>.|TRBD1|TRBJ2-2|TRBV7-9
CASSKDRGYTGELFF
TGTGCCAGCAGCAAAGACAGGGGATACACCGGGGAGCTGTTTTTT
>.|TRBD1|TRBJ2-7|TRBV11-3
CASSLETGQGTYEQYF
TGTGCCAGCAGCTTAGAAACCGGACAGGGGACTTACGAGCAGTACTTC
>.|TRBD1|TRBJ1-2|TRBV5-8
CASSPGRGRWYGYTF
TGTGCCAGCAGCCCGGGGAGGGGGCGCTGGTATGGCTACACCTTC
>once|.|TRBJ1-1|TRBV3-1/TRBV3-2
CASSQEWQQLHTEAFF
TGTGCCAGCAGCCAAGAGTGGCAACAGTTGCACACTGAAGCTTTCTTT